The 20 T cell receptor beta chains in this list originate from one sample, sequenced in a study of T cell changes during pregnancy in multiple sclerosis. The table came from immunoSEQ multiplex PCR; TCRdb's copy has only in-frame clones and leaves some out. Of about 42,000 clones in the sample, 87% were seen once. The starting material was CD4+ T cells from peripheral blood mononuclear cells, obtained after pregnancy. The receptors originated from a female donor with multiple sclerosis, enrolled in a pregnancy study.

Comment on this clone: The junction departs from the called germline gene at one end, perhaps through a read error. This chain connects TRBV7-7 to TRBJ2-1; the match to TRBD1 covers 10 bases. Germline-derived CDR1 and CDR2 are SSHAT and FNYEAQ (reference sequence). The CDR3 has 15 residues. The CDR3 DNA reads TGTGCTAGCAGTTACGGGACAGGGGTCTACAATGAGCAGTTCTTC. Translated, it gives CASSYGTGVYNEQFF.

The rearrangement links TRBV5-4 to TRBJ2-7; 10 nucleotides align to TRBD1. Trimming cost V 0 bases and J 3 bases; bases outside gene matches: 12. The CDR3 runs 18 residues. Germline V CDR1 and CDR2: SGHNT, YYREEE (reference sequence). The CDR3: CASSLAGTGAGALYEQYF. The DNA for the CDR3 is TGTGCCAGCAGCTTGGCCGGGACAGGGGCCGGAGCCCTCTACGAGCAGTACTTC.

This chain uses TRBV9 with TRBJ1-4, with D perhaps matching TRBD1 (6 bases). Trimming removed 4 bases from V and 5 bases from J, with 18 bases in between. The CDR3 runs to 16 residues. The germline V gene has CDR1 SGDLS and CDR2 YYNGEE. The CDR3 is CASSSQQGKGNEKLFF. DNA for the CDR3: TGTGCCAGCAGCTCGCAACAGGGTAAGGGGAATGAAAAACTGTTTTTT.

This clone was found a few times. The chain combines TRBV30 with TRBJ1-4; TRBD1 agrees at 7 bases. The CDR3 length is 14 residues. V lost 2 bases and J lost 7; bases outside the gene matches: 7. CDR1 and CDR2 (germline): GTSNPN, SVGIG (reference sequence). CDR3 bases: TGTGCCTGGAGTACCGACAGGGTTGGTGAAAAACTGTTTTTT. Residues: CAWSTDRVGEKLFF.

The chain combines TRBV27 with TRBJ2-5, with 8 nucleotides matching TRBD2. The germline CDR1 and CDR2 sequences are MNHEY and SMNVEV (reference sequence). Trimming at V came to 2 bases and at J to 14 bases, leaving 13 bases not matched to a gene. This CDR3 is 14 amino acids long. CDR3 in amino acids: CASSLLRGGGPSYF. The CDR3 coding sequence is TGTGCCAGCAGTTTACTTCGGGGCGGGGGGCCCTCATACTTC.

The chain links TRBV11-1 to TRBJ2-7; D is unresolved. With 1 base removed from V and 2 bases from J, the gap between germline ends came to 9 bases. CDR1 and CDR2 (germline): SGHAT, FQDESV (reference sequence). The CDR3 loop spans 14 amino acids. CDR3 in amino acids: CASSLVRATYEQYF. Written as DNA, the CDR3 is TGTGCCAGCAGCTTAGTCCGAGCTACCTACGAGCAGTACTTC. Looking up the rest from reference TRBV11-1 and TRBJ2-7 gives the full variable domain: EAEVAQSPRYKITEKSQAVAFWCDPISGHATLYWYRQILGQGPELLVQFQDESVVDDSQLPKDRFSAERLKGVDSTLKIQPAELGDSAMYLCASSLVRATYEQYFGPGTRLTVT.

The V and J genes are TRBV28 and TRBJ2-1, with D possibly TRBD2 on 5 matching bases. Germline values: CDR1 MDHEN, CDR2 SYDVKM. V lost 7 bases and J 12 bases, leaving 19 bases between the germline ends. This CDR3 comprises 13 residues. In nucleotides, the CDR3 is TGTGCCAGCATACGCGATGAGGGCACCTCGCAGTTCTTC. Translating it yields CASIRDEGTSQFF. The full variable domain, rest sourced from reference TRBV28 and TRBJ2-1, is DVKVTQSSRYLVKRTGEKVFLECVQDMDHENMFWYRQDPGLGLRLIYFSYDVKMKEKGDIPEGYSVSREKKERFSLILESASTNQTSMYLCASIRDEGTSQFFGPGTRLTVL.

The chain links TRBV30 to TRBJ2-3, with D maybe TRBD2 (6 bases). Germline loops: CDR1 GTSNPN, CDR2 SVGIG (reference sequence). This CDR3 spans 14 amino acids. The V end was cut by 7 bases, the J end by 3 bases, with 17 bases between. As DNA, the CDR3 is TGTGCCTCGGGAGAGGTGGGTTCGACAGATACGCAGTATTTT. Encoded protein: CASGEVGSTDTQYF. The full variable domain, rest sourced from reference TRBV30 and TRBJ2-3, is SQTIHQWPATLVQPVGSPLSLECTVEGTSNPNLYWYRQAAGRGLQLLFYSVGIGQISSEVPQNLSASRPQDRQFILSSKKLLLSDSGFYLCASGEVGSTDTQYFGPGTRLTVL.

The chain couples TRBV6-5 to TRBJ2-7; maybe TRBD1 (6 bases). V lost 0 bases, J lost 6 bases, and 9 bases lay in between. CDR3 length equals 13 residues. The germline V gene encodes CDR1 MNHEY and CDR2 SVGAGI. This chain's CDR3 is CASSYSPRGEQYF. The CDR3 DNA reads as TGTGCCAGCAGTTACTCACCCAGGGGCGAGCAGTACTTC.

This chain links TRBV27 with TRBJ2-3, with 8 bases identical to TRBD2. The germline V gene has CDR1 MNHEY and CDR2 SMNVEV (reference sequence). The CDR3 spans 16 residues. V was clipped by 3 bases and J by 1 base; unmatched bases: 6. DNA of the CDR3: TGTGCCAGCAGTTTTCGGTGGGGACTAGGCACAGATACGCAGTATTTT. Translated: CASSFRWGLGTDTQYF.

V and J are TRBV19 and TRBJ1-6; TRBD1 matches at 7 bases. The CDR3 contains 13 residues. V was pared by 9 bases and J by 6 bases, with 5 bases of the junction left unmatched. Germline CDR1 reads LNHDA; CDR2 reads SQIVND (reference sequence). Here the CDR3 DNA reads TGTGCCAGCCAGGGACAGCCTAATTCACCCCTCCACTTT. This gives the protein CASQGQPNSPLHF.

CDR3 in DNA: TGTGCCAGCAGCTTAGTAAGGGGCGCTCTAAGGACAGATACGCAGTATTTT. As protein: CASSLVRGALRTDTQYF. This sequence joins TRBV5-6 and TRBJ2-3; D perhaps matches TRBD1 (5 bases). V was pared by 2 bases and J by 3 bases, with 19 bases between. The length of the CDR3 is 17 residues. In germline, CDR1 is SGHDT, CDR2 YYEEEE.

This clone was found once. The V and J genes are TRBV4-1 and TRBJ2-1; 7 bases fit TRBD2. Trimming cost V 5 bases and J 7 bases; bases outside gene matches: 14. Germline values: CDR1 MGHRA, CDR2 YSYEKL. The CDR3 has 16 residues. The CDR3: CASSTRGGAFINEQFF. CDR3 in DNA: TGCGCCAGCAGCACGCGCGGGGGAGCCTTTATTAATGAGCAGTTCTTC.

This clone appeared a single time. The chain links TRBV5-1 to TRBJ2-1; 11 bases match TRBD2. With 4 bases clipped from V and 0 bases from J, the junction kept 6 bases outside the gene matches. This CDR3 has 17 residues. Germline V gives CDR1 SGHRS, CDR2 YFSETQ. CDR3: CASSQASGGLSYNEQFF. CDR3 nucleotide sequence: TGCGCCAGCAGCCAAGCTAGCGGGGGGCTCTCCTACAATGAGCAGTTCTTC.

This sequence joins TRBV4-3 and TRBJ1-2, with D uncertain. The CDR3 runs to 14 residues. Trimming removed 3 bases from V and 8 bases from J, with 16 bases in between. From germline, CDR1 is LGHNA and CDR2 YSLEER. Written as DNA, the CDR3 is TGCGCCAGCAGCCAGTTACGGGATGGAGGGGGCTACACCTTC. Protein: CASSQLRDGGGYTF.

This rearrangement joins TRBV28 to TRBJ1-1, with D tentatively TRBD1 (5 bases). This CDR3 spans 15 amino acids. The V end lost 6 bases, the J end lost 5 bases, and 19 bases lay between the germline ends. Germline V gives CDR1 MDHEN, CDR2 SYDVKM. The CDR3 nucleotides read TGTGCCAGCAGCGCTACCCGGAGGGGTTTGACTGAAGCTTTCTTT. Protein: CASSATRRGLTEAFF.

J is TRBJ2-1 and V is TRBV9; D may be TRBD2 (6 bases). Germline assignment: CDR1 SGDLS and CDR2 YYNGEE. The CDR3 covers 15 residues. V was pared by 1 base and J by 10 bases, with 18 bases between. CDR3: CASSVQPGPGDEQFF. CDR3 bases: TGTGCCAGCAGCGTACAGCCAGGGCCGGGAGACGAGCAGTTCTTC.

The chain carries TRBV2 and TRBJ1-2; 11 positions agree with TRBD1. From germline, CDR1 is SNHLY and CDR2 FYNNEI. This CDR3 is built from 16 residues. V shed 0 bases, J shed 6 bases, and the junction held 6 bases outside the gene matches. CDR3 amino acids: CASSEAGWDRGDGYTF. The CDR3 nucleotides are TGTGCCAGCAGTGAAGCGGGGTGGGACAGGGGGGATGGCTACACCTTC.

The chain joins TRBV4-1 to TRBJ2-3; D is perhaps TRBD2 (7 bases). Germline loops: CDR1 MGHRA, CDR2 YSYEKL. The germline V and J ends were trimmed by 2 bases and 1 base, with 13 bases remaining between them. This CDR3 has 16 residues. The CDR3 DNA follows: TGCGCCAGCAGCCAATTGGGGGGGCGGGGCACAGATACGCAGTATTTT. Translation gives CASSQLGGRGTDTQYF.

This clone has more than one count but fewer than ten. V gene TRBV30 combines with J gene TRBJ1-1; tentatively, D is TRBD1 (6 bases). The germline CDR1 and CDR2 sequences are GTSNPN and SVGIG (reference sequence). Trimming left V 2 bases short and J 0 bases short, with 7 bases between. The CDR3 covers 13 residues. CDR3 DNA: TGTGCCTGGAGTACAGGGATGAACACTGAAGCTTTCTTT. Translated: CAWSTGMNTEAFF.